This TCR beta chain derives from a study of blood T cell repertoires in COVID-19. Overall study context: The United States, Italy and Spain provided the acute and convalescent COVID-19 samples. Sources were T cells, B-cell-depleted T cells, or PBMCs; the material itself was cDNA or gDNA.

Under the authors' procedure: Quantification of nucleated cells was approximated via reference gene primer amplification. The table came from immunoSEQ multiplex PCR; TCRdb's copy has only in-frame clones and leaves some out. That table furnishes V, J and clone size, whereas the DNA furnished D and trimming. Of 68,000 or so clones detected, 70% to 85% appear once; the ten largest clones hold approximately 9.2%. The sequenced sample was peripheral blood. The TCR originated in a woman aged 45-60 years with acute or convalescent COVID-19.

The CDR3 reads CASSFRQTDTQYF. The CDR3 region has the DNA TGTGCCAGCAGTTTTAGACAGACAGATACGCAGTATTTT. The gene calls are TRBV12-3 or TRBV12-4 and TRBJ2-3, with D possibly matching TRBD1 (5 bases). The V end lost 3 bases, the J end lost 3 bases, and 7 bases lay between the germline ends. The CDR3 contains 13 residues.